This T cell receptor beta chain was sequenced for a study of cytomegalovirus exposure and HLA in healthy donors. General study results and limits: Earlier analysis found most TCR beta V segments productive about 87% or about 30% of the time.

Primers for the PCR totalled 60 Vbeta and 13 Jbeta. The assay was immunoSEQ multiplex PCR, and TCRdb's table has in-frame clones only and misses some. The top ten hold approximately 15% of the sample, which has 150,000 to 200,000 clones, over 70% seen once. To note about this clone: The target antigen is unknown.

The CDR3 runs 16 residues. Germline values: CDR1 MDHEN, CDR2 SYDVKM. The V gene end was trimmed by 2 bases and the J gene end by 6 bases; junction bases not matched to a gene: 9. The clonotype originates from a woman aged 40 to 50 in good health and CMV-seronegative. Sequencing used PBMCs. The chain couples TRBV28 to TRBJ2-3; 9 bases fit TRBD1. In DNA, the CDR3 is TGTGCCAGCAGTTTAGGGACAGGGATACCGTTGGATACGCAGTATTTT. This encodes CASSLGTGIPLDTQYF. The full variable domain, with the rest looked up from reference TRBV28 and TRBJ2-3, is DVKVTQSSRYLVKRTGEKVFLECVQDMDHENMFWYRQDPGLGLRLIYFSYDVKMKEKGDIPEGYSVSREKKERFSLILESASTNQTSMYLCASSLGTGIPLDTQYFGPGTRLTVL.